Each of the 2 T cell receptor beta chains below was sequenced from the same sample in a study of cytomegalovirus exposure and HLA in healthy donors. Measured with immunoSEQ multiplex PCR; TCRdb has only the in-frame clones, and not every one. The table shows roughly 120,000 clones, with 88% occurring only once. Sequenced: PBMCs. These receptors came from a woman under 30 in good health and CMV-seropositive.

The chain employs TRBV5-6 and TRBJ2-3; TRBD2 agrees at 8 bases. CDR3 size: 16 residues. Germline V gene lookup returns CDR1 SGHDT and CDR2 YYEEEE. The V and J ends lost 4 bases and 6 bases, in that order; junction bases with no gene match: 13. The CDR3 loop is CASSGTTSGGVDTQYF. The DNA for the CDR3 is TGTGCCAGCAGCGGGACTACGTCGGGGGGGGTGGATACGCAGTATTTT. Complete variable domain (other parts from reference TRBV5-6 and TRBJ2-3): DAGVTQSPTHLIKTRGQQVTLRCSPKSGHDTVSWYQQALGQGPQFIFQYYEEEERQRGNFPDRFSGHQFPNYSSELNVNALLLGDSALYLCASSGTTSGGVDTQYFGPGTRLTVL.

The rearrangement joins TRBV27 to TRBJ1-5; a possible D gene is TRBD1 (5 bases). The germline V and J ends were trimmed by 5 bases and 6 bases, with 14 bases remaining between them. The CDR3 sequence is 14 residues long. The germline CDR1 and CDR2 sequences are MNHEY and SMNVEV (reference sequence). For the CDR3, the DNA is TGTGCCAGCAGTCTCGACAGTTTCAGTCAGCCCCAGCATTTT. It encodes CASSLDSFSQPQHF.